This T cell receptor beta chain derives from a study of early T cells in non-severe SARS-CoV-2 infection. The germline gives CDR1 SGHAT, CDR2 FQNNGV. V lost 8 bases and J lost 5; bases outside the gene matches: 22. The CDR3 length is 21 residues. MiXCR, applied by TCRdb to the 5' RACE reads, yields one record per CDR3 protein. The repertoire holds over 85,000 distinct CDR3 sequences, with 15% to 20% as singletons. The TCR sequence derives from an adult who was a healthcare worker with PCR-confirmed SARS-CoV-2 infection or an uninfected control (not recorded which). This sequence joins TRBV11-2 and TRBJ2-2; 14 nucleotides match TRBD2. The sample was whole blood. The CDR3 nucleotides read TGTGCCAGCCGACCCATTCCTCGGACTAGCGGGGGGCTACACAGGACCGGGGAGCTGTTTTTT. It yields the protein CASRPIPRTSGGLHRTGELFF.